The source of this T cell receptor beta chain is a study of shared clonotypes between healthy human individuals. Healthy adults negative for HIV, lacking recent acute infections or vaccinations, served as donors. Germline V CDR1 and CDR2: MGHRA, YSYEKL. The germline V and J ends were trimmed by 2 bases and 4 bases, with 12 bases remaining between them. This CDR3 region has 14 residues. Template amounts of approximately 310 ng DNA, tens of thousands of T cell genomes, were employed in unsorted PBMC replicate PCRs. In the source study's methods: Quality scores were absent from the junction-only immunoSEQ sequences, so filtering differed. Libraries were prepared by immunoSEQ multiplex PCR; TCRdb keeps only in-frame clonotypes and omits some of them. That table is the source of V, J and clone size, and D and trimming were worked out from the DNA. The sample has approximately 470,000 clones, over 70% seen once; the top ten hold about 12%.

The sequence derives from a woman aged 40 to 50 in good health. Some clones in this sample may be carry-over from other donors' samples. The sample taken for sequencing was PBMCs. The V call is TRBV4-1, the J call TRBJ2-7, with a possible D match to TRBD1 (6 bases). For the CDR3, the DNA is TGCGCCAGCAGCCAACTACAGGGTGCATACGAGCAGTACTTC. The encoded protein is CASSQLQGAYEQYF.